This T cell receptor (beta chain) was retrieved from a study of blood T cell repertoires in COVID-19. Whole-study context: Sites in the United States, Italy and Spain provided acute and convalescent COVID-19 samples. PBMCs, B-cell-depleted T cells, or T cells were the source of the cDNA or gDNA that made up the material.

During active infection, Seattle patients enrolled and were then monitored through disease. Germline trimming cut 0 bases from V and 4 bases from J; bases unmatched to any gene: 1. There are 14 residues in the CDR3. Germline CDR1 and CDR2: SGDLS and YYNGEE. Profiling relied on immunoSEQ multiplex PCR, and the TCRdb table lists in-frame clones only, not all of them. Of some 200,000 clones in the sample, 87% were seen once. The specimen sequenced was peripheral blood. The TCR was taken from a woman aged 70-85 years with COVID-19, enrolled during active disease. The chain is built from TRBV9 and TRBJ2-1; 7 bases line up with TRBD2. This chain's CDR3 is CASSVGAGYNEQFF. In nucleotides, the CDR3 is TGTGCCAGCAGCGTAGGAGCGGGGTACAATGAGCAGTTCTTC.